One and the same sample provided the 26 T cell receptor beta chains below, sequenced in a study of early T cells in non-severe SARS-CoV-2 infection. TCRdb reprocessed the 5' RACE reads with MiXCR, giving one entry per CDR3 protein. The sample yields tens of thousands of distinct CDR3 sequences, about 14% seen once. The material was whole blood, obtained at baseline. Receptors originate from an adult who was a healthcare worker with PCR-confirmed SARS-CoV-2 infection or an uninfected control (not recorded which).

Ten or more counts support this clonotype. The genes are TRBV7-2 and TRBJ2-2; the match to TRBD1 covers 8 bases. This CDR3 contains 15 residues. With 5 bases clipped from V and 7 bases from J, the junction kept 9 bases outside the gene matches. Germline values: CDR1 SGHTA, CDR2 FQGNSA. The DNA for the CDR3 is TGTGCCAGCAGCCAGGACAGGGTACAAAGCGGGGAGCTGTTTTTT. It codes for CASSQDRVQSGELFF.

The chain carries TRBV20-1 and TRBJ2-7; TRBD1 aligns across 7 bases. After removal of 6 bases from V and 3 bases from J, the junction contained 8 bases not matched to a gene. Germline CDR1 DFQATT, CDR2 SNEGSKA (reference sequence). CDR3 length: 13 amino acids. CDR3 nucleotides: TGCAGTGCGAAAAGGGGACAGAGCTACGAGCAGTACTTC. Translating gives CSAKRGQSYEQYF.

The table lists this clonotype with a few counts. The rearrangement uses TRBV7-9 and TRBJ1-3; the D gene is possibly TRBD1 (6 bases). The V gene lost 2 bases and the J gene lost 4 bases, with 9 bases spanning the gap. From germline, CDR1 is SEHNR and CDR2 FQNEAQ (reference sequence). The CDR3 length is 14 residues. CDR3 coding DNA: TGTGCCAGCAGCTTAACAGGGTCAGGAAACACCATATATTTT. Translating gives CASSLTGSGNTIYF.

The sample holds a few counts of this clonotype. V is TRBV7-3 and J is TRBJ2-2; D is undetermined. V was shortened by 7 bases and J by 3 bases, with 6 bases between the two germline ends. CDR1 and CDR2 from the germline V gene are SGHTA and FQGTGA. This CDR3 comprises 12 residues. CDR3 sequence: CASTSDTGELFF. The CDR3 nucleotides read TGTGCCAGCACCTCAGACACCGGGGAGCTGTTTTTT.

This clonotype was found a few times. The rearrangement links TRBV5-1 to TRBJ2-2; no reliable D call. The CDR3 length is 14 residues. The germline V and J ends were trimmed by 5 bases and 0 bases, with 8 bases remaining between them. The germline gives CDR1 SGHRS, CDR2 YFSETQ. CDR3 sequence: CASSETPNTGELFF. The CDR3 DNA follows: TGCGCCAGCAGTGAGACACCGAACACCGGGGAGCTGTTTTTT.

This clonotype was observed a handful of times. The V call is TRBV27, the J call TRBJ2-1; 8 nucleotides match TRBD2. The V and J ends lost 8 bases and 6 bases, in that order; junction bases with no gene match: 12. This CDR3 spans 15 amino acids. CDR1 MNHEY and CDR2 SMNVEV come from the germline V gene (reference sequence). Here the CDR3 reads CASAGREGYGNEQFF. For the CDR3, the DNA is TGTGCCAGCGCGGGTCGGGAGGGTTACGGCAATGAGCAGTTCTTC.

This clonotype has a single count. The chain links TRBV12-5 to TRBJ2-7, with 7 bases lining up with TRBD2. The germline gives CDR1 LGHNT, CDR2 FRNRAP. There are 14 residues in the CDR3. Trimming removed 3 bases from V and 2 bases from J; junction bases left unmatched: 4. The CDR3 DNA reads TGTGCTAGTGGTTTAGCGACTAGCACCTACGAGCAGTACTTC. Encoded protein: CASGLATSTYEQYF.

This clonotype was counted ten times or more. The CDR3 spells CASSSELAGGPDTQYF. In DNA form, the CDR3 reads TGTGCCAGCAGCTCGGAACTAGCGGGAGGTCCAGATACGCAGTATTTT. This sequence joins TRBV7-2 and TRBJ2-3, with TRBD2 matching over 12 bases. Germline V CDR1 and CDR2: SGHTA, FQGNSA. CDR3 length: 16 amino acids. After removal of 4 bases from V and 4 bases from J, the junction contained 6 bases not matched to a gene.

This clonotype showed up just a few times. The chain combines TRBV29-1 with TRBJ1-4, with 7 positions matching TRBD1. This CDR3 has 11 amino acids. Germline CDR1 is SQVTM and CDR2 is ANQGSEA. Germline trimming cut 3 bases from V and 8 bases from J; bases unmatched to any gene: 0. The CDR3 protein is CSVDRGEKLFF. The CDR3 DNA reads TGCAGCGTTGACAGGGGGGAAAAACTGTTTTTT. The full variable domain, in which reference TRBV29-1 and TRBJ1-4 provide the parts outside the CDR3, is SAVISQKPSRDICQRGTSLTIQCQVDSQVTMMFWYRQQPGQSLTLIATANQGSEATYESGFVIDKFPISRPNLTFSTLTVSNMSPEDSSIYLCSVDRGEKLFFGSGTQLSVL.

The sample holds many counts of this clonotype. This chain joins TRBV12-3 or TRBV12-4 and TRBJ2-2; TRBD1 agrees at 7 bases. The junction had 3 bases not matched to a gene; V was cut back by 6 bases and J by 2 bases. CDR3 length: 14 amino acids. The DNA of the CDR3 is TGTGCCAGCAGGGGACAGCTTAACACCGGGGAGCTGTTTTTT. This encodes CASRGQLNTGELFF.

The chain carries TRBV10-2 and TRBJ2-7; D possibly corresponds to TRBD1 (5 bases). The CDR3 is 12 residues long. The germline CDR1 and CDR2 sequences are WSHSY and SAAADI. V lost 6 bases and J lost 5, with 11 bases in between. The CDR3 nucleotides read TGCGCCAGCAGGCAGGGTGAGCACGAGCAGTACTTC. Protein sequence: CASRQGEHEQYF.

The chain joins TRBV9 to TRBJ1-6, with 7 positions matching TRBD1. This CDR3 is 16 amino acids long. CDR1 is SGDLS, CDR2 YYNGEE, per germline. Trimming at V came to 3 bases and at J to 5 bases, leaving 8 bases not matched to a gene. The CDR3 loop is CASSADREIHNSPLHF. In DNA, the CDR3 is TGTGCCAGCAGCGCCGACAGGGAGATCCATAATTCACCCCTCCACTTT.

This clonotype came up a few times. V gene TRBV14 combines with J gene TRBJ2-2; D possibly uses TRBD1 or TRBD2 (7 bases each). CDR1 is SGHDN and CDR2 is FVKESK in the germline V gene. The V and J ends lost 5 bases and 6 bases respectively, with 16 bases between them. This CDR3 is built from 15 residues. In DNA, the CDR3 is TGTGCCAGCAGCAGAAACAGGGGAGGGCCCGGGGAGCTGTTTTTT. Translation: CASSRNRGGPGELFF.

The rearrangement links TRBV7-9 to TRBJ1-4, with D unclear. The CDR3 has 15 amino acids. The germline CDR1 and CDR2 sequences are SEHNR and FQNEAQ (reference sequence). Trimming pared 6 bases from V and 7 bases from J, leaving 18 bases between. As DNA, the CDR3 is TGTGCCAGCAGTTCCACACGGTCCCTTTCTGAAAAACTGTTTTTT. Amino acids: CASSSTRSLSEKLFF.

This clonotype appeared a few times. The gene calls are TRBV7-9 and TRBJ2-7; D remains unclear. Per the germline V gene, CDR1 is SEHNR and CDR2 is FQNEAQ (reference sequence). The CDR3 is 12 residues long. V lost 0 bases and J lost 2, with 2 bases in between. The CDR3 DNA reads as TGTGCCAGCAGCTTAGCCCCCTACGAGCAGTACTTC. Translating it yields CASSLAPYEQYF.

The rearrangement uses TRBV28 and TRBJ2-2; 9 nucleotides align to TRBD2. CDR1 and CDR2 (germline): MDHEN, SYDVKM. The CDR3 consists of 16 residues. Trimming cost V 6 bases and J 5 bases; bases outside gene matches: 10. The chain's CDR3 is CASRLAGVAGTGELFF. In DNA, the CDR3 is TGTGCCAGCAGATTAGCGGGGGTGGCGGGGACCGGGGAGCTGTTTTTT. The full variable domain, completed using reference TRBV28 and TRBJ2-2, is DVKVTQSSRYLVKRTGEKVFLECVQDMDHENMFWYRQDPGLGLRLIYFSYDVKMKEKGDIPEGYSVSREKKERFSLILESASTNQTSMYLCASRLAGVAGTGELFFGEGSRLTVL.

This clonotype was recorded a few times. This sequence joins TRBV28 and TRBJ2-2, with D possibly TRBD1 on 5 matching bases. V lost 6 bases and J lost 1, with 12 bases in between. The length of the CDR3 is 15 residues. CDR1 and CDR2 (germline): MDHEN, SYDVKM. Here the CDR3 DNA reads TGTGCCAGCAGACCCGCAGGGAAGAACACCGGGGAGCTGTTTTTT. Translated: CASRPAGKNTGELFF.

The chain carries TRBV20-1 and TRBJ1-2, with D unclear. The CDR3 is made up of 13 amino acids. V was trimmed by 4 bases and J by 6 bases, leaving 15 bases between them. Germline V gene lookup returns CDR1 DFQATT and CDR2 SNEGSKA (reference sequence). The CDR3 DNA reads TGCAGTGCTAACCCCGGAGGGTCCCATGGCTACACCTTC. Its protein is CSANPGGSHGYTF.

The V call is TRBV20-1, the J call TRBJ2-3; D remains unclear. The germline gives CDR1 DFQATT, CDR2 SNEGSKA (reference sequence). This CDR3 is built from 13 residues. Trimming stripped 0 bases from V and 4 bases from J, with 8 bases between. CDR3 residues: CSARDPGPDTQYF. The CDR3 nucleotides read TGCAGTGCTAGAGATCCCGGGCCAGATACGCAGTATTTT.

The chain links TRBV7-9 to TRBJ1-4, with no clear D. V was trimmed by 1 base and J by 8 bases, leaving 20 bases between them. The CDR3 runs to 17 residues. The germline gives CDR1 SEHNR, CDR2 FQNEAQ (reference sequence). This chain's CDR3 is CASSLDINRLESEKLFF. CDR3 nucleotides: TGTGCCAGCAGCTTAGACATCAATAGGCTCGAGAGCGAAAAACTGTTTTTT.

This chain uses TRBV3-1 with TRBJ2-1; TRBD2 is a possible D gene (5 bases). The length of the CDR3 is 12 residues. The V end was cut by 1 base, the J end by 9 bases, with 7 bases between. Germline CDR1 LGHDT, CDR2 YNNKEL (reference sequence). CDR3 in DNA: TGTGCCAGCAGCCAAGTGAGCGGTGAGCAGTTCTTC. It yields the protein CASSQVSGEQFF.

This clonotype was seen many times. The chain recombines TRBV5-1 with TRBJ2-1, with D tentatively TRBD2 (6 bases). The CDR3 spans 14 residues. Germline CDR1 SGHRS, CDR2 YFSETQ. The V gene lost 4 bases and the J gene lost 2 bases, with 10 bases spanning the gap. For the CDR3, the DNA is TGCGCCAGCAGCGTAGCGGAAACCTACAATGAGCAGTTCTTC. Translation gives CASSVAETYNEQFF.

In its sample, this clonotype was seen once. The V call is TRBV20-1, the J call TRBJ2-5; 8 nucleotides line up with TRBD1. CDR3 length: 14 amino acids. Looked up from germline, CDR1 is DFQATT and CDR2 is SNEGSKA (reference sequence). Germline trimming cut 2 bases from V and 6 bases from J; bases unmatched to any gene: 8. The CDR3: CSARHPTGEKTQYF. CDR3 DNA sequence: TGCAGTGCTAGACACCCGACAGGGGAAAAGACCCAGTACTTC.

The chain has TRBV20-1 and TRBJ2-5; D unclear. This CDR3 spans 13 amino acids. The V end was cut by 5 bases, the J end by 0 bases, with 10 bases between. Looked up from germline, CDR1 is DFQATT and CDR2 is SNEGSKA (reference sequence). The CDR3 reads CSAPHPYQETQYF. CDR3 DNA: TGCAGTGCTCCCCACCCGTACCAAGAGACCCAGTACTTC.

At least ten counts were recorded for this clonotype. The V call is TRBV6-6, the J call TRBJ2-1; D is unresolved. The CDR3 length is 12 residues. The germline gives CDR1 MNHNY, CDR2 SVGAGI (reference sequence). V shed 6 bases and J shed 8 bases, with 11 bases lying between them. This CDR3 is CASSQGTDEQFF. The CDR3 DNA reads as TGTGCCAGCAGCCAAGGTACCGATGAGCAGTTCTTC.

DNA for the CDR3: TGTGCCAGCAGCTTATACACAGAAGGCTACACCTTC. Translating it yields CASSLYTEGYTF. The chain combines TRBV7-8 with TRBJ1-2, with D uncertain. This CDR3 has 12 residues. V was trimmed by 2 bases and J by 8 bases, leaving 9 bases between them. The V gene's germline CDR1 is SGHVS and CDR2 FQNEAQ.